This TCR beta chain appears in the sequencing data of a study of human T cells and chemical hapten exposure. Study-level results: No alteration of TCRs above 1 in 1000 frequency was seen with DPC sensitization.

As regards this clonotype: The antigen is unknown.

MiXCR was run by TCRdb on the RACE reads, yielding one entry per CDR3 protein. Among 80,000 to 100,000 distinct CDR3 sequences listed, roughly an eighth were seen once. This CDR3 spans 15 amino acids. CDR1 is MNHEY and CDR2 is SVGEGT in the germline V gene. Deletions cut 5 bases from V and 5 bases from J, with 18 bases between. Documented time point: patch test 1, 2 weeks after DPC sensitization. Regarding treatment: therapeutic diphenylcyclopropenone sensitization with weekly scalp DPC. Total RNA came from unfractionated whole blood. This TCR derives from a woman aged 40 to 50 with alopecia areata. Some clones in this sample may be carry-over from other donors' samples. The chain employs TRBV6-2 or TRBV6-3 and TRBJ2-5, with D maybe TRBD2 (5 bases). Sample: whole blood, taken in connection with sensitization to the hapten diphenylcyclopropenone (DPC). In DNA, the CDR3 is TGTGCCAGCAGTGGCCTCACGAGGGTCAGGGAGACCCAGTACTTC. It encodes CASSGLTRVRETQYF.